The source of this TCR beta chain is a study of blood T cell repertoires in COVID-19. Generated by immunoSEQ multiplex PCR, the TCRdb table keeps only in-frame clones and is missing some. Seen here are roughly 230,000 clones, more than 65% observed once, and the top ten hold less than 5.5%. After removal of 5 bases from V and 11 bases from J, the junction contained 10 bases not matched to a gene. Germline-derived CDR1 and CDR2 are LGHNT and FRNRAP. The CDR3 has 14 amino acids. Sequenced input: peripheral blood. The receptor was isolated from a man aged 50-60 years with active or convalescent COVID-19. V and J are TRBV12-5 and TRBJ1-4; TRBD1 matches 8 bases. This CDR3 reads CASGTSDRGRKLFF. The CDR3 region has the DNA TGTGCTAGTGGTACATCCGACAGGGGCCGGAAACTGTTTTTT.